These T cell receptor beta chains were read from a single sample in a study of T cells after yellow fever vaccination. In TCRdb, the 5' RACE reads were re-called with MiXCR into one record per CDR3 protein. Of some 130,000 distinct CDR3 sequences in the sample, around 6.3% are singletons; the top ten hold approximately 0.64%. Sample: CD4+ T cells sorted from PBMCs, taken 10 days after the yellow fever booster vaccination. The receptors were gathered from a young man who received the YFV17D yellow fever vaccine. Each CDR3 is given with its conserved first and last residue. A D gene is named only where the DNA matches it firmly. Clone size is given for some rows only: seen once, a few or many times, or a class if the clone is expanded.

CDR3 DNA: TGTGCCAGCAGCCAAGTTGACAATGAGCAGTTCTTC; CDR3 protein: CASSQVDNEQFF; V gene: TRBV3-1; clone size: many; D gene: NA; J gene: TRBJ2-1
CDR3 DNA: TGCGCCAGCAGCTTGTTAGGATCCGAGGAGACCCAGTACTTC; CDR3 protein: CASSLLGSEETQYF; V gene: TRBV5-1; clone size: many; D gene: NA; J gene: TRBJ2-5
CDR3 DNA: TGTGCCAGCAGTCCCTTGGGTAGCGGGAGGTACGAGCAGTACTTC; CDR3 protein: CASSPLGSGRYEQYF; V gene: TRBV28; clone size: few; D gene: TRBD2; J gene: TRBJ2-7
CDR3 DNA: TGTGCCAGCAGTGAATTGAGGGGGAGCTACACCTTC; CDR3 protein: CASSELRGSYTF; V gene: TRBV25-1; clone size: few; D gene: NA; J gene: TRBJ1-2
CDR3 DNA: TGCGCCAGCAGCATAGGACAGGAAAACTATGGCTACACCTTC; CDR3 protein: CASSIGQENYGYTF; V gene: TRBV5-1; clone size: many; D gene: TRBD1; J gene: TRBJ1-2
CDR3 DNA: TGCAGCCTAGCGGGATTCGCCGATGAGCAGTTCTTC; CDR3 protein: CSLAGFADEQFF; V gene: TRBV20-1; clone size: NA; D gene: TRBD2; J gene: TRBJ2-1
CDR3 DNA: TGCAGCGTTTCTGAGGGGGGGAACACTGAAGCTTTCTTT; CDR3 protein: CSVSEGGNTEAFF; V gene: TRBV29-1; clone size: many; D gene: NA; J gene: TRBJ1-1
CDR3 DNA: TGTGCCACCAGTGAACCTACGACGGACTATGGCTACACCTTC; CDR3 protein: CATSEPTTDYGYTF; V gene: TRBV24-1; clone size: many; D gene: NA; J gene: TRBJ1-2
CDR3 DNA: TGCGCCAGCAGCTTAAGGGCTAGCGGGGGAGATACGCAGTATTTT; CDR3 protein: CASSLRASGGDTQYF; V gene: TRBV5-1; clone size: many; D gene: TRBD2; J gene: TRBJ2-3
CDR3 DNA: TGTGCCAGCAGCCCCTCGGGGTACTTCACAGATACGCAGTATTTT; CDR3 protein: CASSPSGYFTDTQYF; V gene: TRBV5-4; clone size: many; D gene: NA; J gene: TRBJ2-3
CDR3 DNA: TGCGCCAGCAGCTTGGCCGGGGGGACAGTAGAGACCCAGTACTTC; CDR3 protein: CASSLAGGTVETQYF; V gene: TRBV5-1; clone size: many; D gene: NA; J gene: TRBJ2-5
CDR3 DNA: TGTGCCAGCTCAACTAGCGGGGGTTCCTACGAGCAGTACTTC; CDR3 protein: CASSTSGGSYEQYF; V gene: TRBV18; clone size: many; D gene: TRBD2; J gene: TRBJ2-7
CDR3 DNA: TGTGCCAGCAGTTCCGGGACCTTCGGCGATGAGCAGTTCTTC; CDR3 protein: CASSSGTFGDEQFF; V gene: TRBV2; clone size: many; D gene: NA; J gene: TRBJ2-1
CDR3 DNA: TGTGCCAGCAGCCCGAGTGCGGGAGGAGAGACCCAGTACTTC; CDR3 protein: CASSPSAGGETQYF; V gene: TRBV12-3/TRBV12-4; clone size: many; D gene: TRBD2; J gene: TRBJ2-5
CDR3 DNA: TGTGCTAGTGGTTCCAACCCTCTCTTAGCTAACTATGGCTACACCTTC; CDR3 protein: CASGSNPLLANYGYTF; V gene: TRBV12-5; clone size: NA; D gene: NA; J gene: TRBJ1-2
CDR3 DNA: TGTGCCAGCAGCTTGTGGCTAGCGGGAGGTACAACAGATACGCAGTATTTT; CDR3 protein: CASSLWLAGGTTDTQYF; V gene: TRBV5-4; clone size: NA; D gene: TRBD2; J gene: TRBJ2-3
CDR3 DNA: TGTGCCAGCAGCCAAGATCCCCGTGGGTTGGATACGCAGTATTTT; CDR3 protein: CASSQDPRGLDTQYF; V gene: TRBV14; clone size: many; D gene: NA; J gene: TRBJ2-3
CDR3 DNA: TGTGCCAGCAGGGACAGCCCCGGGACTACAGCTAGCACAGATACGCAGTATTTT; CDR3 protein: CASRDSPGTTASTDTQYF; V gene: TRBV6-1; clone size: many; D gene: NA; J gene: TRBJ2-3
CDR3 DNA: TGCAGTGCTAGTGTACAGGGAACGGTTGGCTACACCTTC; CDR3 protein: CSASVQGTVGYTF; V gene: TRBV20-1; clone size: many; D gene: NA; J gene: TRBJ1-2
CDR3 DNA: TGTGCCACCAGTGATGTAAACACCATATATTTT; CDR3 protein: CATSDVNTIYF; V gene: TRBV24-1; clone size: many; D gene: NA; J gene: TRBJ1-3
CDR3 DNA: TGTGCCAGCAGCCAAGGACTAGGGACAGATACGCAGTATTTT; CDR3 protein: CASSQGLGTDTQYF; V gene: TRBV7-2; clone size: many; D gene: TRBD2; J gene: TRBJ2-3
CDR3 DNA: TGTGCCACCAGTGATTACCTATTGGATACGCAGTATTTT; CDR3 protein: CATSDYLLDTQYF; V gene: TRBV24-1; clone size: few; D gene: NA; J gene: TRBJ2-3
CDR3 DNA: TGCAGTGCTAGAGCTACGGACTCCTCCTACGAGCAGTACTTC; CDR3 protein: CSARATDSSYEQYF; V gene: TRBV20-1; clone size: NA; D gene: NA; J gene: TRBJ2-7
CDR3 DNA: TGCGCCAGCAGCTGGGGGGGCCAGACCAAAAACATTCAGTACTTC; CDR3 protein: CASSWGGQTKNIQYF; V gene: TRBV5-1; clone size: many; D gene: NA; J gene: TRBJ2-4
CDR3 DNA: TGTGCCAGCGCAACCCCGACAGGCAATCAGCCCCAGCATTTT; CDR3 protein: CASATPTGNQPQHF; V gene: TRBV28; clone size: many; D gene: NA; J gene: TRBJ1-5
CDR3 DNA: TGTGCCATCAGTGCCGGACTAGCACCTACTATTGAGCAGTACTTC; CDR3 protein: CAISAGLAPTIEQYF; V gene: TRBV10-3; clone size: NA; D gene: TRBD2; J gene: TRBJ2-7
CDR3 DNA: TGCGCCAGCAGCCAAACTGGGGGACTATCGCCCTACGAGCAGTACTTC; CDR3 protein: CASSQTGGLSPYEQYF; V gene: TRBV4-3; clone size: few; D gene: TRBD2; J gene: TRBJ2-7
CDR3 DNA: TGCAGTGCTCTTGCAATTACCCCTCAGGGACCGAACACTGAAGCTTTCTTT; CDR3 protein: CSALAITPQGPNTEAFF; V gene: TRBV20-1; clone size: NA; D gene: NA; J gene: TRBJ1-1
CDR3 DNA: TGTGCCAGCAGCAAGTTACAGGGGGCAATGGTTGTCAATGAGCAGTTCTTC; CDR3 protein: CASSKLQGAMVVNEQFF; V gene: TRBV6-2/TRBV6-3; clone size: many; D gene: TRBD1; J gene: TRBJ2-1
CDR3 DNA: TGCAGTGCTAGAGAGCAGGGGGCGAGAGGGGGGTACAATGAGCAGTTCTTC; CDR3 protein: CSAREQGARGGYNEQFF; V gene: TRBV20-1; clone size: many; D gene: TRBD1; J gene: TRBJ2-1
CDR3 DNA: TGTGCCAGCAGCTTAATAGAATTAGCCAAAAACATTCAGTACTTC; CDR3 protein: CASSLIELAKNIQYF; V gene: TRBV7-2; clone size: many; D gene: NA; J gene: TRBJ2-4
CDR3 DNA: TGTGCCAGCAGCTTCGGACAGAGGGACTGCGAGCAGTACTTC; CDR3 protein: CASSFGQRDCEQYF; V gene: TRBV7-4; clone size: NA; D gene: NA; J gene: TRBJ2-7
CDR3 DNA: TGCAGCGTTGTTGTGGCACCTTCCTACAATGAGCAGTTCTTC; CDR3 protein: CSVVVAPSYNEQFF; V gene: TRBV29-1; clone size: many; D gene: NA; J gene: TRBJ2-1
CDR3 DNA: TGTGCCAGCAGCGCCCGGACAGGGGAAGGAGCTAGGGCTGAAGCTTTCTTT; CDR3 protein: CASSARTGEGARAEAFF; V gene: TRBV7-8; clone size: NA; D gene: TRBD1; J gene: TRBJ1-1
CDR3 DNA: TGTGCCAGCAGCCAAGCGGGACAGGGGGCGAATGAGCAGTTCTTC; CDR3 protein: CASSQAGQGANEQFF; V gene: TRBV3-1; clone size: NA; D gene: TRBD1; J gene: TRBJ2-1
CDR3 DNA: TGCGCCAGCAGTGTATGGGGGGCATCCTACAATGAGCAGTTCTTC; CDR3 protein: CASSVWGASYNEQFF; V gene: TRBV10-2; clone size: many; D gene: NA; J gene: TRBJ2-1
CDR3 DNA: TGTGCCAGCAGACTGGCGGGGGTTGGGGAAAAACTGTTTTTT; CDR3 protein: CASRLAGVGEKLFF; V gene: TRBV28; clone size: many; D gene: NA; J gene: TRBJ1-4
CDR3 DNA: TGTGCCAGCTGCTCACTAGGGGCACAGTTCTTC; CDR3 protein: CASCSLGAQFF; V gene: TRBV28; clone size: many; D gene: NA; J gene: TRBJ2-1
CDR3 DNA: TGCAGCGTTGTTAGCTGGGACACAGATACGCAGTATTTT; CDR3 protein: CSVVSWDTDTQYF; V gene: TRBV29-1; clone size: many; D gene: NA; J gene: TRBJ2-3
CDR3 DNA: TGTGCCAGCAGTTACAGGGCGGACTATGGCTACACCTTC; CDR3 protein: CASSYRADYGYTF; V gene: TRBV6-5; clone size: many; D gene: NA; J gene: TRBJ1-2
CDR3 DNA: TGTGCCAGCAGCTTAGCTAGTCACGTCGGGCATACGCAGTATTTT; CDR3 protein: CASSLASHVGHTQYF; V gene: TRBV7-2; clone size: many; D gene: NA; J gene: TRBJ2-3
CDR3 DNA: TGTGCCAGCAGCTTTAGGGAGGGCACCGGGGAGCTGTTTTTT; CDR3 protein: CASSFREGTGELFF; V gene: TRBV5-4; clone size: few; D gene: TRBD2; J gene: TRBJ2-2
CDR3 DNA: TGTGCCAGCAGCCTGGGGGGAGCCAGGAGCTATGGCTACACCTTC; CDR3 protein: CASSLGGARSYGYTF; V gene: TRBV7-9; clone size: many; D gene: NA; J gene: TRBJ1-2
CDR3 DNA: TGTGCCAGCAGCCTCACCACAGGGGGCCCTGGAAACACCATATATTTT; CDR3 protein: CASSLTTGGPGNTIYF; V gene: TRBV7-2; clone size: NA; D gene: TRBD1; J gene: TRBJ1-3
CDR3 DNA: TGTGCCAGCAGCTTCGGACTAGCGGGTAGCACCGGGGAGCTGTTTTTT; CDR3 protein: CASSFGLAGSTGELFF; V gene: TRBV5-5; clone size: many; D gene: TRBD2; J gene: TRBJ2-2
CDR3 DNA: TGTGCCAGCAGCCAAGATCTACGCCAGGGAATCGGCGGGAGCTCCTACGAGCAGTACTTC; CDR3 protein: CASSQDLRQGIGGSSYEQYF; V gene: TRBV3-1; clone size: many; D gene: TRBD2; J gene: TRBJ2-7